The 28 T cell receptor beta chains below were found in one sample sequenced in a study of T-cell memory formation after mild COVID-19 (dated by TCRdb to about 2021). The library was generated by 5' RACE. TCRdb records Illumina NovaSeq 6000 as the sequencer. TCRdb trimmed the raw reads at Q25, called clones with MiXCR and kept productive beta chains. Rows merge per CDR3 protein into single entries with the most common DNA and genes. In this sample the table shows roughly 320,000 distinct CDR3 sequences, under 30% of which occur a single time. The ten most abundant clones make up roughly 13% of the sample. The sequencing sample was made of PBMCs or a T cell subset sorted from them (not recorded which). These receptors were taken from an adult woman who had mild COVID-19 (a few samples of this study predate the infection). The sample titles of this study are shuffled in the database, so cell type and time point are left out; the donor was told from shared clones.

The J gene is TRBJ2-7, the V gene TRBV5-1; 10 positions match TRBD2. The CDR3 is made up of 16 amino acids. After removal of 0 bases from V and 3 bases from J, the junction contained 6 bases not matched to a gene. Looked up from germline, CDR1 is SGHRS and CDR2 is YFSETQ. The chain's CDR3 is CASSLVGLAENYEQYF. The CDR3 DNA is TGCGCCAGCAGCTTGGTAGGACTAGCGGAGAACTACGAGCAGTACTTC.

The chain combines TRBV11-2 with TRBJ2-2, with D perhaps TRBD1 (6 bases). CDR3 length: 14 amino acids. The V and J ends lost 2 bases and 6 bases respectively, with 10 bases between them. Germline CDR1 is SGHAT and CDR2 is FQNNGV. CDR3 amino acids: CASSLLKGAGELFF. CDR3 coding DNA: TGTGCCAGCAGCTTATTGAAGGGGGCCGGGGAGCTGTTTTTT.

This clonotype occurred many times. J is TRBJ1-1 and V is TRBV12-3 or TRBV12-4, with 7 bases matching TRBD1. The ends lost 6 bases at V and 0 bases at J; junction bases unmatched: 7. This CDR3 is 15 amino acids long. CDR3 bases: TGTGCCAGCAGACCGGGACAGAACCTGAACACTGAAGCTTTCTTT. This sequence encodes CASRPGQNLNTEAFF.

The sample holds a few counts of this clonotype. The CDR3 DNA sequence: TGCGCCAGCAGCTTGGCTCCAGACCCCTCCTACAATGAGCAGTTCTTC. It encodes CASSLAPDPSYNEQFF. The chain recombines TRBV5-1 with TRBJ2-1; D ambiguous. Trimming removed 0 bases from V and 0 bases from J, with 10 bases in between. Per the germline V gene, CDR1 is SGHRS and CDR2 is YFSETQ. The CDR3 spans 16 residues. The entire variable domain, with the rest obtained from reference TRBV5-1 and TRBJ2-1, is as follows: KAGVTQTPRYLIKTRGQQVTLSCSPISGHRSVSWYQQTPGQGLQFLFEYFSETQRNKGNFPGRFSGRQFSNSRSEMNVSTLELGDSALYLCASSLAPDPSYNEQFFGPGTRLTVL.

The chain links TRBV7-2 to TRBJ2-3, with TRBD2 identical over 12 bases. The CDR3 is made up of 17 amino acids. Germline CDR1 and CDR2: SGHTA and FQGNSA. V was clipped by 5 bases and J by 3 bases; unmatched bases: 9. The CDR3 loop is CASSRDASGGATDTQYF. The CDR3 coding sequence is TGTGCCAGCAGCCGGGATGCTAGCGGGGGGGCAACAGATACGCAGTATTTT. Together with reference TRBV7-2 and TRBJ2-3, the CDR3 gives the full variable domain: GAGVSQSPSNKVTEKGKDVELRCDPISGHTALYWYRQSLGQGLEFLIYFQGNSAPDKSGLPSDRFSAERTGGSVSTLTIQRTQQEDSAVYLCASSRDASGGATDTQYFGPGTRLTVL.

This clonotype was counted a single time. A read error is likely, as this CDR3 ends without the conserved phenylalanine or tryptophan. This chain joins TRBV20-1 and TRBJ1-2; no clear D. Between the trimmed V and J ends, which lost 0 bases and 2 bases, there was a span of 10 bases. Looked up from germline, CDR1 is DFQATT and CDR2 is SNEGSKA (reference sequence). The CDR3 consists of 14 residues. CDR3 coding DNA: TGCAGTGCTAGAGATTCGGCAGCCAACTATGGCTACACCTTA. Its protein product is CSARDSAANYGYTL.

This chain joins TRBV7-9 and TRBJ2-7; TRBD1 matches at 7 bases. The ends lost 2 bases at V and 3 bases at J; junction bases unmatched: 4. Looked up from germline, CDR1 is SEHNR and CDR2 is FQNEAQ (reference sequence). The CDR3 sequence is 14 residues long. CDR3 nucleotides: TGTGCCAGCAGCTTATGGGACAGAAACTACGAGCAGTACTTC. Its translation: CASSLWDRNYEQYF.

This clonotype has just a few counts. The chain couples TRBV18 to TRBJ1-3, with D maybe TRBD1 (5 bases). The ends were cut back, 3 bases at V and 0 bases at J, with 18 bases in the middle. The CDR3 is 18 amino acids. Germline assignment: CDR1 KGHSH and CDR2 LQKENI. CDR3 in DNA: TGTGCCAGCTCACCTCAGGGCCCGAGGGCCACCTCTGGAAACACCATATATTTT. It codes for CASSPQGPRATSGNTIYF.

The sample holds a few counts of this clonotype. The chain links TRBV18 to TRBJ2-7; 10 bases match TRBD1. Trimming at V came to 8 bases and at J to 0 bases, leaving 13 bases not matched to a gene. Germline CDR1 KGHSH, CDR2 LQKENI. The CDR3 is 17 residues long. CDR3 bases: TGTGCCAGCGCCCCGGGACAGGGGATTAGGAGCTCCTACGAGCAGTACTTC. It encodes CASAPGQGIRSSYEQYF.

The V call is TRBV11-3, the J call TRBJ2-4, with D perhaps matching TRBD2 (5 bases). V dropped 5 bases and J dropped 3 bases, with 17 bases sitting between them. The germline V gene encodes CDR1 SGHNT and CDR2 YENEEA. This CDR3 contains 16 residues. CDR3 protein: CASSRSYGVGKNIQYF. The CDR3, as DNA: TGTGCCAGCAGCAGATCCTACGGGGTAGGCAAAAACATTCAGTACTTC.

This rearrangement joins TRBV20-1 to TRBJ2-1; a possible D gene is TRBD1 (5 bases). Germline CDR1 and CDR2: DFQATT and SNEGSKA (reference sequence). CDR3 length equals 12 residues. V lost 1 base and J lost 13, with 14 bases in between. CDR3 amino acids: CSARGGSSPQFF. The CDR3 nucleotides read TGCAGTGCTAGAGGGGGCAGCAGTCCACAGTTCTTC.

This chain uses TRBV3-1 with TRBJ2-5; 9 bases match TRBD1. Germline CDR1 reads LGHDT; CDR2 reads YNNKEL (reference sequence). The CDR3 loop spans 13 amino acids. V was pared by 6 bases and J by 5 bases, with 4 bases of the junction left unmatched. CDR3 sequence reads: CASRGTGKETQYF. The CDR3 DNA reads TGTGCCAGCAGGGGGACAGGGAAGGAGACCCAGTACTTC.

The chain joins TRBV5-1 to TRBJ2-7; 12 bases match TRBD1. The CDR3 sequence is 15 residues long. CDR1 is SGHRS and CDR2 is YFSETQ in the germline V gene. Unmatched junction bases numbered 5, after V lost 4 bases and J lost 3 bases. CDR3 DNA: TGCGCCAGCAGCGAGGGACAGGGGGCCTTCTACGAGCAGTACTTC. Its translation is CASSEGQGAFYEQYF.

This chain links TRBV7-9 with TRBJ2-7; D perhaps matches TRBD1 (6 bases). The germline V and J ends were trimmed by 2 bases and 3 bases, with 14 bases remaining between them. This CDR3 is 15 amino acids long. Germline lookup yields CDR1 SEHNR and CDR2 FQNEAQ (reference sequence). Here the CDR3 DNA reads TGTGCCAGCAGCTTATTAACAGGGAGCCTCTACGAGCAGTACTTC. Protein product: CASSLLTGSLYEQYF.

This clonotype was observed a few times. The V call is TRBV25-1, the J call TRBJ2-3; 10 nucleotides align to TRBD2. CDR3 length equals 16 residues. In germline, CDR1 is MGHDK, CDR2 SYGVNS. V trimming: 4 bases; J trimming: 2 bases; junction bases outside the gene matches: 6. The CDR3 sequence is CASSALTSGITDTQYF. CDR3 nucleotides: TGTGCCAGCAGTGCACTTACTAGCGGGATCACAGATACGCAGTATTTT.

This clonotype has more than one count but fewer than ten. V and J are TRBV5-1 and TRBJ1-2; D gene uncertain. Germline V gives CDR1 SGHRS, CDR2 YFSETQ. Trimming left V 0 bases short and J 12 bases short, with 9 bases between. The CDR3 has 11 residues. CDR3: CASSLDGFNTF. In DNA form, the CDR3 reads TGCGCCAGCAGCTTGGATGGGTTCAACACCTTC.

The sample holds many counts of this clonotype. V gene TRBV29-1 combines with J gene TRBJ2-2; D gene uncertain. The germline V gene has CDR1 SQVTM and CDR2 ANQGSEA. Trimming shortened V by 5 bases and J by 3 bases, and 1 base separated the two germline ends. The CDR3 is 10 amino acids. The CDR3 coding sequence is TGCAGCGTTTACACCGGGGAGCTGTTTTTT. Translating gives CSVYTGELFF.

The table lists this clonotype with a few counts. This rearrangement joins TRBV20-1 to TRBJ1-5; no clear D gene. The CDR3 contains 13 residues. V lost 6 bases, J lost 1 base, and 10 bases lay in between. Germline V gene sequence: CDR1 DFQATT, CDR2 SNEGSKA (reference sequence). CDR3 coding DNA: TGCAGTGCCCAACCGGGGAGCAATCAGCCCCAGCATTTT. Translated, it gives CSAQPGSNQPQHF.

This clonotype was observed a handful of times. The chain couples TRBV7-9 to TRBJ2-1; tentative D call: TRBD1 (6 bases). Trimming took 1 base from V and 8 from J, leaving 15 bases between them. Germline CDR1 is SEHNR and CDR2 is FQNEAQ (reference sequence). The CDR3 totals 15 residues. CDR3 nucleotide sequence: TGTGCCAGCAGCTTAGGAACAGGGAGAATCTATGAGCAGTTCTTC. Translating it yields CASSLGTGRIYEQFF.

This rearrangement joins TRBV10-3 to TRBJ2-7; a weak D match, TRBD1 (5 bases). V lost 6 bases and J 4 bases, leaving 10 bases between the germline ends. This CDR3 contains 12 residues. Germline CDR1 ENHRY, CDR2 SYGVKD. Here the CDR3 DNA reads TGTGCCATCAGGGAGACAGAATACGAGCAGTACTTC. It encodes CAIRETEYEQYF.

V is TRBV29-1 and J is TRBJ2-7, with TRBD1 matching over 9 bases. CDR3 length: 13 amino acids. Per the germline V gene, CDR1 is SQVTM and CDR2 is ANQGSEA. Unmatched junction bases numbered 9, after V lost 7 bases and J lost 5 bases. CDR3 in amino acids: CSASGQGIHEQYF. CDR3 nucleotides: TGCAGCGCCTCGGGACAGGGTATCCACGAGCAGTACTTC.

This clonotype was detected only a few times. In DNA, the CDR3 is TGCGCCAGCAGCCAATCCCCCGCCTCCCAAGAGACCCAGTACTTC. Protein: CASSQSPASQETQYF. The chain is built from TRBV4-1 and TRBJ2-5, with unresolved D. Germline-derived CDR1 and CDR2 are MGHRA and YSYEKL. The CDR3 loop spans 15 amino acids. V lost 2 bases and J 1 base, leaving 11 bases between the germline ends.

This clonotype was detected only a few times. V gene TRBV6-2 or TRBV6-3 combines with J gene TRBJ2-3; D possibly corresponds to TRBD2 (5 bases). Trimming took off 10 bases at V and 1 base at J, with 12 bases between the two ends. The CDR3 totals 13 residues. The V gene's germline CDR1 is MNHEY and CDR2 SVGEGT. The CDR3 nucleotides read TGTGCCACCAGCGGTCAGCGCACAGATACGCAGTATTTT. This gives the protein CATSGQRTDTQYF.

This clonotype occurred many times. The V gene is TRBV7-8, the J gene TRBJ2-2; D possibly uses TRBD1 or TRBD2 (5 bases each). The CDR3 is made up of 17 amino acids. Germline-derived CDR1 and CDR2 are SGHVS and FQNEAQ. Trimming left V 5 bases short and J 0 bases short, with 16 bases between. CDR3 amino acids: CASSLSRGRPNTGELFF. CDR3 coding DNA: TGTGCCAGCAGCCTTTCGAGGGGCCGACCGAACACCGGGGAGCTGTTTTTT.

This clonotype was found many times. This chain connects TRBV5-1 to TRBJ2-1; TRBD2 might be the D (7 bases). Germline-derived CDR1 and CDR2 are SGHRS and YFSETQ. Trimming took 5 bases from V and 7 from J, leaving 22 bases between them. This CDR3 contains 16 residues. CDR3 sequence reads: CASSPRGGGSSNEQFF. In DNA form, the CDR3 reads TGCGCCAGCAGTCCCCGAGGGGGGGGATCATCAAATGAGCAGTTCTTC.

CDR3 in DNA: TGCGCCAGCAGCTTGGAACGCCAGGGAAAACTGTTTTTT. Protein: CASSLERQGKLFF. The chain recombines TRBV5-1 with TRBJ1-4, with D possibly matching TRBD1 (5 bases). The ends were cut back, 0 bases at V and 10 bases at J, with 10 bases in the middle. Germline assignment: CDR1 SGHRS and CDR2 YFSETQ. There are 13 residues in the CDR3.

The chain uses TRBV6-2 or TRBV6-3 and TRBJ2-1; weak D call: TRBD2 (6 bases). The CDR3 length is 15 residues. The germline CDR1 and CDR2 sequences are MNHEY and SVGEGT. Trimming stripped 4 bases from V and 4 bases from J, with 14 bases between. In DNA form, the CDR3 reads TGTGCCAGCAGTTTTCCCGGACTATCTTACAATGAGCAGTTCTTC. As protein: CASSFPGLSYNEQFF.

The CDR3 region is CASSLSHAAYEQYF. For the CDR3, the DNA is TGTGCCAGCAGCCTCTCACACGCAGCCTACGAGCAGTACTTC. The chain recombines TRBV12-3 or TRBV12-4 with TRBJ2-7; D call uncertain. The CDR3 runs 14 residues. The ends were cut back, 6 bases at V and 2 bases at J, with 14 bases in the middle.